These 16 T cell receptor beta chains were all obtained from the same sample, sequenced in a study of blood T cell repertoires in COVID-19. Sequenced by immunoSEQ multiplex PCR; TCRdb stores in-frame clones only, minus some. Among about 200,000 clones listed, approximately 87% were seen once. The specimen was peripheral blood. The receptors derive from a man in his sixties who had recovered from COVID-19.

The chain is built from TRBV5-4 and TRBJ2-3; D is possibly TRBD1 (6 bases). Per germline, CDR1 SGHNT and CDR2 YYREEE (reference sequence). This CDR3 spans 15 amino acids. V dropped 0 bases and J dropped 2 bases, with 10 bases sitting between them. The chain's CDR3 is CASSLAGHITDTQYF. The CDR3, as DNA: TGTGCCAGCAGCTTGGCGGGACATATCACAGATACGCAGTATTTT.

The V and J genes are TRBV7-2 and TRBJ2-7; 10 bases map to TRBD1. The ends lost 4 bases at V and 2 bases at J; junction bases unmatched: 11. This CDR3 is 17 amino acids long. Per the germline V gene, CDR1 is SGHTA and CDR2 is FQGNSA. The CDR3 loop is CASSSGTGALPPYEQYF. The CDR3 bases are TGTGCCAGCAGCTCCGGGACAGGGGCCTTACCCCCCTACGAGCAGTACTTC. Drawing the rest from reference TRBV7-2 and TRBJ2-7, the complete variable domain is GAGVSQSPSNKVTEKGKDVELRCDPISGHTALYWYRQSLGQGLEFLIYFQGNSAPDKSGLPSDRFSAERTGGSVSTLTIQRTQQEDSAVYLCASSSGTGALPPYEQYFGPGTRLTVT.

The rearrangement links TRBV7-2 to TRBJ1-1, with D perhaps matching TRBD1 (5 bases). This CDR3 has 16 residues. CDR1 is SGHTA, CDR2 FQGNSA, per germline. Trimming shortened V by 1 base and J by 0 bases, and 12 bases separated the two germline ends. CDR3 DNA sequence: TGTGCCAGCAGCTTAGGTTCTGGGGCGGTGAACACTGAAGCTTTCTTT. It translates to CASSLGSGAVNTEAFF.

The J gene is TRBJ2-3, the V gene TRBV5-1; TRBD1 aligns across 7 bases. Germline V gene lookup returns CDR1 SGHRS and CDR2 YFSETQ. There are 16 residues in the CDR3. Trimming removed 3 bases from V and 0 bases from J; junction bases left unmatched: 7. The CDR3 nucleotides are TGCGCCAGCAGCTCCGGGACAGAGACTAGCACAGATACGCAGTATTTT. Amino acids: CASSSGTETSTDTQYF.

This clone was seen more than once but under ten times. V is TRBV6-5 and J is TRBJ2-1; 8 nucleotides align to TRBD1. The CDR3 sequence is 14 residues long. V lost 6 bases to trimming and J lost 6 bases; unmatched junction nucleotides: 7. Germline V CDR1 and CDR2: MNHEY, SVGAGI. The CDR3 nucleotides read TGTGCCAGCAGATCAGGGGGCGCGGGCAATGAGCAGTTCTTC. Protein: CASRSGGAGNEQFF.

This clone came up a few times. This rearrangement joins TRBV2 to TRBJ2-1, with 10 bases that match TRBD2. The CDR3 runs 14 residues. The germline CDR1 and CDR2 sequences are SNHLY and FYNNEI. Trimming took 11 bases from V and 7 from J; bases not matched to a gene: 11. This chain's CDR3 is CARRLAGAGNEQFF. DNA of the CDR3: TGTGCCCGGAGGCTAGCGGGGGCTGGGAATGAGCAGTTCTTC.

The chain couples TRBV11-2 to TRBJ2-5; D is uncertain. V gave up 1 base and J gave up 5 bases, with 8 bases separating them. The germline V gene encodes CDR1 SGHAT and CDR2 FQNNGV. This CDR3 is built from 13 residues. The CDR3 nucleotides are TGTGCCAGCAGCTTAGGCGTGTTTGAGACCCAGTACTTC. Its protein is CASSLGVFETQYF.

This clone was recorded once. The gene calls are TRBV5-4 and TRBJ2-7; 11 bases line up with TRBD1. Losses at the gene ends were 3 bases for V and 3 bases for J; bases not matched to a gene: 2. CDR1 and CDR2 from the germline V gene are SGHNT and YYREEE (reference sequence). The length of the CDR3 is 14 residues. CDR3 sequence (DNA): TGTGCCAGCAGCTCGGGGACAGGGGGCTACGAGCAGTACTTC. Translating gives CASSSGTGGYEQYF.

DNA of the CDR3: TGTGCCAGCAGTCCAACAGGGGGCGCCTCTGGGGCCAACGTCCTGACTTTC. Encoded protein: CASSPTGGASGANVLTF. The V and J genes are TRBV27 and TRBJ2-6; TRBD1 aligns across 9 bases. With 5 bases clipped from V and 0 bases from J, the junction kept 5 bases outside the gene matches. CDR1 is MNHEY and CDR2 is SMNVEV in the germline V gene (reference sequence). The CDR3 runs to 17 residues.

This clone was seen once. The chain uses TRBV12-3 or TRBV12-4 and TRBJ2-1; weak D call: TRBD2 (6 bases). The CDR3 totals 13 residues. Trimming removed 8 bases at V and 5 bases at J, with 13 bases between. In DNA, the CDR3 is TGTGCCAGCGCGGGACTGATTAACAATGAGCAGTTCTTC. Protein product: CASAGLINNEQFF.

The chain has TRBV7-3 and TRBJ2-5; 10 bases are a match to TRBD1. The CDR3 is 15 residues long. From germline, CDR1 is SGHTA and CDR2 FQGTGA. V dropped 5 bases and J dropped 4; count of bases not matched to a gene: 7. The CDR3 DNA sequence: TGTGCCAGCAGCCCCGACAGGGGGCGCAGAGAGACCCAGTACTTC. Its translation is CASSPDRGRRETQYF.

The V gene is TRBV7-3, the J gene TRBJ2-3, with D possibly TRBD1 on 5 matching bases. The V gene's germline CDR1 is SGHTA and CDR2 FQGTGA. V lost 1 base, J lost 5 bases, and 13 bases lay in between. This CDR3 comprises 15 residues. CDR3 nucleotide sequence: TGTGCCAGCAGCTTAAGGGGCGGTGACGGAGATACGCAGTATTTT. Protein sequence: CASSLRGGDGDTQYF.

The chain is built from TRBV2 and TRBJ1-5; D is uncertain. Germline lookup yields CDR1 SNHLY and CDR2 FYNNEI. V was pared by 3 bases and J by 0 bases, with 9 bases between. This CDR3 region has 15 residues. CDR3 sequence: CASSDQTVSNQPQHF. Written as DNA, the CDR3 is TGTGCCAGCAGTGATCAAACGGTTAGCAATCAGCCCCAGCATTTT.

V usage is TRBV30 and J usage is TRBJ2-2; D possibly corresponds to TRBD1 (6 bases). This CDR3 has 16 residues. The V gene's germline CDR1 is GTSNPN and CDR2 SVGIG (reference sequence). The ends were cut back, 3 bases at V and 0 bases at J, with 14 bases in the middle. This CDR3 reads CAWRVWTVANTGELFF. In nucleotides, the CDR3 is TGTGCCTGGAGGGTCTGGACAGTAGCGAACACCGGGGAGCTGTTTTTT.

The rearrangement links TRBV28 to TRBJ1-3; tentative D call: TRBD1 (6 bases). CDR1 and CDR2 from the germline V gene are MDHEN and SYDVKM. Deletions cut 5 bases from V and 0 bases from J, with 11 bases between. The CDR3 is made up of 15 amino acids. This CDR3 is CASSPGGASGNTIYF. CDR3 nucleotide sequence: TGTGCCAGCAGTCCCGGGGGGGCCTCTGGAAACACCATATATTTT.

The gene calls are TRBV29-1 and TRBJ1-2; 7 positions agree with TRBD1. Germline V lookup: CDR1 SQVTM, CDR2 ANQGSEA. This CDR3 is 13 amino acids long. V gave up 6 bases and J gave up 4 bases; unmatched junction bases: 8. The CDR3 spells CSVGVTGVYGYTF. CDR3 nucleotides: TGCAGCGTCGGAGTAACAGGGGTCTATGGCTACACCTTC.